The rows below give T cell receptor beta chains drawn from one sample of a study of CD8 T cells in ankylosing spondylitis. TCRdb redid the calling of the 5' RACE reads with MiXCR, one entry per CDR3 protein. This sample has 150,000 to 200,000 distinct CDR3 sequences; 15% to 20% occur once, and the top ten carry around 4.5%. The material sequenced was blood, either unsorted or a sorted T cell fraction (not recorded which). The receptors were gathered from a male donor aged 5-29 years with ankylosing spondylitis or in good health (not recorded which). Both conserved end residues are part of each CDR3. A D gene is named only where the DNA matches it firmly. Some rows mark clone size as missing; the rest say once, few, many or name a class of expanded clone.

j_gene,abundance,v_gene,len,d_gene,CDR3nt,CDR3aa
TRBJ1-1,many,TRBV4-1,16,TRBD1,TGCGCCAGCAGCCACCCGACCGGACAGGTGAACACTGAAGCTTTCTTT,CASSHPTGQVNTEAFF
TRBJ1-2,many,TRBV24-1,15,TRBD1,TGTGCCACCAGTGATCCGGGACAGGGGAGCTATGGCTACACCTTC,CATSDPGQGSYGYTF
TRBJ2-7,many,TRBV27,15,TRBD1,TGTGCCATCGACACTCCGGGACAGGGAGACTACGAGCAGTACTTC,CAIDTPGQGDYEQYF
TRBJ2-3,many,TRBV5-1,15,NA,TGCGCCAGCAGTTACGGGGAAACTGGCACAGATACGCAGTATTTT,CASSYGETGTDTQYF
TRBJ1-2,many,TRBV10-1,11,NA,TGCGCCAGCAGTGAGAACTATGGCTACACCTTC,CASSENYGYTF
TRBJ2-5,many,TRBV24-1,17,TRBD2,TGTGCCACCAGTGACACCCGGACTAGCGGGATTGCGGAGACCCAGTACTTC,CATSDTRTSGIAETQYF
TRBJ2-2,many,TRBV12-3/TRBV12-4,15,NA,TGTGCCAGCAGAAATGGCGCTAAGAATCATGGGGAGCTGTTTTTT,CASRNGAKNHGELFF
TRBJ2-3,many,TRBV4-1,15,NA,TGCGCCAGCAGCCAAGTGGCCCTTGGACCAGATACGCAGTATTTT,CASSQVALGPDTQYF
TRBJ2-3,NA,TRBV7-2,18,TRBD2,TGTGCCAGCAGCTTAGAATGGGGACTAGCGGGAGGTTACGATACGCAGTATTTT,CASSLEWGLAGGYDTQYF
TRBJ2-1,many,TRBV10-3,15,NA,TGTGCCATCAGTGTGGAGACTACCTCCTACAATGAGCAGTTCTTC,CAISVETTSYNEQFF
TRBJ1-6,few,TRBV20-1,15,TRBD1,TGCAGTGCTAGAGATCATGCACAGGGGGGTTCACCCCTCCACTTT,CSARDHAQGGSPLHF
TRBJ2-1,NA,TRBV29-1,16,TRBD2,TGCAGCGTAGGTCTAGCGGGAGGTCGCTCCTACAATGAGCAGTTCTTC,CSVGLAGGRSYNEQFF
TRBJ1-4,NA,TRBV6-6,15,TRBD1,TGTGCCAGCAGTTACAGTGGGACAGGCGTCGAAAAACTGTTTTTT,CASSYSGTGVEKLFF
TRBJ1-1,many,TRBV27,14,NA,TGTGCCAGCAGTTCTCTAGGCTGGGGGACTGAAGCTTTCTTT,CASSSLGWGTEAFF
TRBJ2-1,many,TRBV5-5,14,TRBD2,TGTGCCAGCAGCTGGGGGGTCCCCGATGTAGCGGGCGTCTTC,CASSWGVPDVAGVF